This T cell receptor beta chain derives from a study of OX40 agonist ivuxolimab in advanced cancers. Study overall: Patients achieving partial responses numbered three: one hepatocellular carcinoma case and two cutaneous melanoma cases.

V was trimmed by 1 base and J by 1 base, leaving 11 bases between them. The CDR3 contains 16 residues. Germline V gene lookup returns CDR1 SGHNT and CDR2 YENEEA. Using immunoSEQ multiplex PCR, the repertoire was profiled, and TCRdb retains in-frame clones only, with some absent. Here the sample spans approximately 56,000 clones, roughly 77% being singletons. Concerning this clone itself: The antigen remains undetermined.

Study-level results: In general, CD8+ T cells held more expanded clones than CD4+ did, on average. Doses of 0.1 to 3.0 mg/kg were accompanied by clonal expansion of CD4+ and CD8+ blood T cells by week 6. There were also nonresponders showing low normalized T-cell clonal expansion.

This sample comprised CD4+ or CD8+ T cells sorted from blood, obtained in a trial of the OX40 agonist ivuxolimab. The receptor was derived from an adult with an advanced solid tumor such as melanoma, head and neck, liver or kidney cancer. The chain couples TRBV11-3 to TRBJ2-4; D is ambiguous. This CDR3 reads CASSLGKVGAKNIQYF. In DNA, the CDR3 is TGTGCCAGCAGCTTAGGGAAGGTCGGGGCCAAAAACATTCAGTACTTC.